Following are 14 T cell receptor beta chains from one sample sequenced in a study of blood T cell repertoires in COVID-19. Profiling relied on immunoSEQ multiplex PCR, and the TCRdb table lists in-frame clones only, not all of them. This sample has around 150,000 clones; approximately 80% occur once, and the top ten carry about 10%. Sequencing input: peripheral blood. These receptors came from a woman aged 80 or over with active or convalescent COVID-19.

The chain links TRBV7-2 to TRBJ2-5; 10 bases match TRBD2. The CDR3 is made up of 16 amino acids. V lost 5 bases, J lost 1 base, and 7 bases stayed unmatched. Per germline, CDR1 SGHTA and CDR2 FQGNSA. The CDR3 region has the DNA TGTGCCAGCAGCCGTAGAGCTAGCGGGGGCCAAGAGACCCAGTACTTC. Translated: CASSRRASGGQETQYF.

This rearrangement joins TRBV7-9 to TRBJ2-4; possibly TRBD1 for D (6 bases). The V gene lost 5 bases and the J gene lost 7 bases, with 9 bases spanning the gap. Germline loops: CDR1 SEHNR, CDR2 FQNEAQ (reference sequence). The CDR3 totals 12 residues. CDR3 in amino acids: CASSLQGNIQYF. The CDR3 DNA sequence: TGTGCCAGCAGCCTGCAGGGGAACATTCAGTACTTC.

The chain has TRBV19 and TRBJ1-1; D is unclear. The CDR3 consists of 14 residues. Trimming left V 1 base short and J 1 base short, with 7 bases between. Germline CDR1 reads LNHDA; CDR2 reads SQIVND (reference sequence). The CDR3 nucleotides read TGTGCCAGTAGTATAGCCTCCAGGAACACTGAAGCTTTCTTT. Encoded protein: CASSIASRNTEAFF.

In this sample, this clone turned up a few times. The V and J genes are TRBV5-1 and TRBJ1-1; maybe TRBD1 (5 bases). Germline-derived CDR1 and CDR2 are SGHRS and YFSETQ. This CDR3 contains 14 residues. Trimming pared 6 bases from V and 3 bases from J, leaving 15 bases between. The CDR3 nucleotides are TGCGCCAGCACCAAGGACCAGGGCTACACTGAAGCTTTCTTT. It codes for CASTKDQGYTEAFF.

The chain links TRBV27 to TRBJ1-2, with 9 bases matching TRBD1. CDR1 is MNHEY and CDR2 is SMNVEV in the germline V gene (reference sequence). The CDR3 spans 16 residues. V dropped 4 bases and J dropped 3; count of bases not matched to a gene: 9. The CDR3 DNA reads TGTGCCAGCAGTTCCCTCCGGGACAGGGAAGACTATGGCTACACCTTC. Protein: CASSSLRDREDYGYTF.

The chain is built from TRBV6-1 and TRBJ1-1; D not resolved. Germline V gene lookup returns CDR1 MNHNS and CDR2 SASEGT. This CDR3 has 13 residues. V gave up 1 base and J gave up 1 base, with 4 bases separating them. The CDR3 here is CASSEGENTEAFF. The CDR3 region has the DNA TGTGCCAGCAGTGAAGGAGAGAACACTGAAGCTTTCTTT.

V usage is TRBV25-1 and J usage is TRBJ2-4; 7 bases are a match to TRBD1. J was trimmed by 6 bases and V by 4 bases; bases with no gene match: 6. The CDR3 spans 14 residues. Germline V gene sequence: CDR1 MGHDK, CDR2 SYGVNS. CDR3 coding DNA: TGTGCCAGCAGTGCCCGACAGGGATTAAACATTCAGTACTTC. Translating it yields CASSARQGLNIQYF.

The chain carries TRBV4-2 and TRBJ2-1, with 10 nucleotides matching TRBD2. Per germline, CDR1 LGHNA and CDR2 YNFKEQ. The J segment lost 8 bases and the V segment lost 0 bases, leaving 7 bases of the junction unmatched. This CDR3 is built from 16 residues. The CDR3 region is CASSQEEERGGDEQFF. In nucleotides, the CDR3 is TGTGCCAGCAGCCAAGAGGAGGAGCGGGGGGGCGATGAGCAGTTCTTC.

J is TRBJ1-2 and V is TRBV5-5; TRBD1 aligns across 7 bases. The CDR3 runs to 19 residues. V was clipped by 3 bases and J by 3 bases; unmatched bases: 20. From germline, CDR1 is SGHKS and CDR2 YYEKEE (reference sequence). Here the CDR3 DNA reads TGTGCCAGCAGCTCCCTCGCTCCTAGAACCCCAGGGGGAGACTATGGCTACACCTTC. Translated: CASSSLAPRTPGGDYGYTF.

This chain joins TRBV30 and TRBJ2-5; D is perhaps TRBD2 (6 bases). The germline gives CDR1 GTSNPN, CDR2 SVGIG (reference sequence). The CDR3 length is 13 residues. Trimming stripped 0 bases from V and 4 bases from J, with 9 bases between. The CDR3 region has the DNA TGTGCCTGGAGTGTACTAGCTACAGAGACCCAGTACTTC. This codes for CAWSVLATETQYF.

In its sample, this clone was seen a few times. The genes are TRBV7-2 and TRBJ1-5; no reliable D call. This CDR3 region has 13 residues. Germline V gives CDR1 SGHTA, CDR2 FQGNSA. Trimming stripped 8 bases from V and 9 bases from J, with 17 bases between. CDR3 protein: CASRGFVGGPQHF. In nucleotides, the CDR3 is TGTGCCAGCCGGGGATTTGTTGGCGGGCCCCAGCATTTT.

The chain joins TRBV6-1 to TRBJ1-2, with D tentatively TRBD1 (5 bases). The germline V and J ends were trimmed by 2 bases and 1 base, with 11 bases remaining between them. Germline V lookup: CDR1 MNHNS, CDR2 SASEGT. The length of the CDR3 is 15 residues. CDR3 DNA sequence: TGTGCCAGCAGTGAAAGCGGGGCGGGTAACTATGGCTACACCTTC. Translation: CASSESGAGNYGYTF.

This rearrangement joins TRBV6-5 to TRBJ2-5; D may be TRBD2 (6 bases). The CDR3 is 14 amino acids. V dropped 6 bases and J dropped 2 bases, with 13 bases sitting between them. Per germline, CDR1 MNHEY and CDR2 SVGAGI. CDR3 DNA: TGTGCCAGCAGCCTCCCGGGGGTTCAAGAGACCCAGTACTTC. This sequence encodes CASSLPGVQETQYF.

The CDR3 loop is CASSAISQEHQGTASSYEQYF. The CDR3 DNA follows: TGTGCCAGTAGCGCTATCTCTCAAGAGCACCAGGGTACCGCCAGCTCCTACGAGCAGTACTTC. The chain uses TRBV19 and TRBJ2-7; D may be TRBD1 (5 bases). The CDR3 consists of 21 residues. Germline CDR1 is LNHDA and CDR2 is SQIVND (reference sequence). V dropped 6 bases and J dropped 0 bases, with 33 bases sitting between them.